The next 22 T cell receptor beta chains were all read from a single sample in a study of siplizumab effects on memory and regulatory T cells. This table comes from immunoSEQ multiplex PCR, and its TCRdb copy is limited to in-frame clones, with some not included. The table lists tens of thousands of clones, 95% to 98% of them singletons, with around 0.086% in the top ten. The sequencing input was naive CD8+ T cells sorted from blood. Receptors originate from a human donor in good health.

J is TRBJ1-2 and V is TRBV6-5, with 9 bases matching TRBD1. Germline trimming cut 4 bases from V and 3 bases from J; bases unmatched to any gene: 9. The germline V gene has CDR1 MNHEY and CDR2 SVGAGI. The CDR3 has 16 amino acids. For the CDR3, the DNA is TGTGCCAGCAGTTTGGTCGGACAGGGGCCCGACTATGGCTACACCTTC. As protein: CASSLVGQGPDYGYTF.

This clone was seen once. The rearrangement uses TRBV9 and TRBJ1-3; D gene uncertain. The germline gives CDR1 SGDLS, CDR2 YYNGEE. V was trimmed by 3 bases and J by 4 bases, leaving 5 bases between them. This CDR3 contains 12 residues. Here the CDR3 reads CASSGTGNTIYF. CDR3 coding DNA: TGTGCCAGCAGCGGGACGGGAAACACCATATATTTT.

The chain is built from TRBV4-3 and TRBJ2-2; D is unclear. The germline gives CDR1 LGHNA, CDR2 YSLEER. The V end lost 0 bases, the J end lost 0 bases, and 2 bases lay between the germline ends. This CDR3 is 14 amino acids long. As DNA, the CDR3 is TGCGCCAGCAGCCAAGATACGAACACCGGGGAGCTGTTTTTT. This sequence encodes CASSQDTNTGELFF.

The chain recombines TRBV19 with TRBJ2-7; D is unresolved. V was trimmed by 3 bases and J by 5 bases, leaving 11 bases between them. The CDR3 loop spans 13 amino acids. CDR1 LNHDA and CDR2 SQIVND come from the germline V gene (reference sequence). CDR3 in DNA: TGTGCCAGTAGTATGGTAACATCTCACGAGCAGTACTTC. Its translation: CASSMVTSHEQYF.

The CDR3 here is CASSYSGTGELFF. The CDR3 coding sequence is TGTGCCAGCAGTTACTCAGGGACCGGGGAGCTGTTTTTT. This rearrangement joins TRBV6-6 to TRBJ2-2, with no clear D. Germline CDR1 is MNHNY and CDR2 is SVGAGI (reference sequence). This CDR3 is 13 amino acids long. Deletions cut 0 bases from V and 5 bases from J, with 4 bases between.

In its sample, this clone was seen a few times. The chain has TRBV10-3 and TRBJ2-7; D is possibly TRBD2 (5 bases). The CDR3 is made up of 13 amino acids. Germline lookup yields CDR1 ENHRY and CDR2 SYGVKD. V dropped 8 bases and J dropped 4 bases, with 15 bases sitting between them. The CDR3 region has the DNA TGTGCCATCCAGGACGGAGGCAGGTACGAGCAGTACTTC. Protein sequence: CAIQDGGRYEQYF.

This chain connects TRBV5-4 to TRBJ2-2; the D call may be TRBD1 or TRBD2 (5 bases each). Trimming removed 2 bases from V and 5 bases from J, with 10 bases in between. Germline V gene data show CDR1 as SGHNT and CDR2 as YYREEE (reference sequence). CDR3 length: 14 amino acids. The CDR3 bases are TGTGCCAGCAGCTTAAGTGGGGGAACCGGGGAGCTGTTTTTT. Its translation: CASSLSGGTGELFF.

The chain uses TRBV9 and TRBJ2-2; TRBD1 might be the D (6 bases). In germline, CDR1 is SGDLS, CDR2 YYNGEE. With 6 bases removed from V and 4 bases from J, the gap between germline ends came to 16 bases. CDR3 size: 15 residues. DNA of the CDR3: TGTGCCAGCACAACAGGGTGGGCGGGCACCGGGGAGCTGTTTTTT. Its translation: CASTTGWAGTGELFF.

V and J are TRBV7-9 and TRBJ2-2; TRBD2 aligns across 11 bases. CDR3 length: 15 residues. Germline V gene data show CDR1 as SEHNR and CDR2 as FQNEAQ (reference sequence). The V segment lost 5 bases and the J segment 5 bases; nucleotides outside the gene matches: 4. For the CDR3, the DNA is TGTGCCAGCAGCCCGACTAGCGGGGAAACCGGGGAGCTGTTTTTT. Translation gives CASSPTSGETGELFF.

For the CDR3, the DNA is TGTGCCAGCAGCCCAAACGGGGGATCGGTCCAAGAGACCCAGTACTTC. Residues: CASSPNGGSVQETQYF. The chain has TRBV11-2 and TRBJ2-5, with D possibly TRBD2 on 6 matching bases. The CDR3 length is 16 residues. Trimming cost V 5 bases and J 1 base, with 17 bases left between them. In germline, CDR1 is SGHAT, CDR2 FQNNGV.

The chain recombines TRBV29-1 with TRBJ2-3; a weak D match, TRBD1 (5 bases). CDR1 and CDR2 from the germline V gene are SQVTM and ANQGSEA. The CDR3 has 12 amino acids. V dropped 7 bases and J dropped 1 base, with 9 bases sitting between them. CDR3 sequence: CSGEQGTDTQYF. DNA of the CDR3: TGCAGCGGCGAACAGGGCACAGATACGCAGTATTTT.

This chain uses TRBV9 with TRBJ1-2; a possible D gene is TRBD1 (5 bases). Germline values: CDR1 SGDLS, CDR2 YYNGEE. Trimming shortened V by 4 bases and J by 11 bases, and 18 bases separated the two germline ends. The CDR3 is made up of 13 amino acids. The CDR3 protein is CASSPGAIPEYTF. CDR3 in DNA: TGTGCCAGCAGCCCCGGGGCGATTCCTGAGTACACCTTC.

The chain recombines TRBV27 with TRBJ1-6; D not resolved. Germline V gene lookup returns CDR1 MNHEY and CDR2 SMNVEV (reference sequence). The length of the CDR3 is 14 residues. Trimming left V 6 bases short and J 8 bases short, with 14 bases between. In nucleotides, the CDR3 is TGTGCCAGCAGCAGAGATGGGTCCCATTCACCCCTCCACTTT. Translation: CASSRDGSHSPLHF.

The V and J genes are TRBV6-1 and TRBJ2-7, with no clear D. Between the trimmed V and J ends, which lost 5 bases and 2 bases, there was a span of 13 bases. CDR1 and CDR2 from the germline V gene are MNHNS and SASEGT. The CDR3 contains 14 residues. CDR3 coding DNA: TGTGCCAGCAGTTGGGGTGCAGGCACCTACGAGCAGTACTTC. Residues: CASSWGAGTYEQYF.

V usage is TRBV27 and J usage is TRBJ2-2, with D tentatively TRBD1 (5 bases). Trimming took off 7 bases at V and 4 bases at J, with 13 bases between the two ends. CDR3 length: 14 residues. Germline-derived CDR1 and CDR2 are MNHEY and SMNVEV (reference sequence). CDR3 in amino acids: CASMAGPPTGELFF. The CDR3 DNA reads TGTGCCAGCATGGCAGGGCCCCCCACCGGGGAGCTGTTTTTT.

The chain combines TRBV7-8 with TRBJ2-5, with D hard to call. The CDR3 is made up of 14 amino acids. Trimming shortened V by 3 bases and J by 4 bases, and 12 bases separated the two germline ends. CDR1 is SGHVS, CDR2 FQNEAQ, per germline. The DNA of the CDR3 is TGTGCCAGCAGCTTGACCGCGTCCGGAGAGACCCAGTACTTC. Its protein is CASSLTASGETQYF.

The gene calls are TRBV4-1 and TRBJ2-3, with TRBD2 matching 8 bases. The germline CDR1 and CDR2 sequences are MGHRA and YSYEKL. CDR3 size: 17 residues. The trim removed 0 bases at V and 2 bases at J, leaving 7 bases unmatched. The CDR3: CASSQDRSAGVTDTQYF. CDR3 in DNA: TGCGCCAGCAGCCAAGACAGGTCAGCGGGGGTCACAGATACGCAGTATTTT.

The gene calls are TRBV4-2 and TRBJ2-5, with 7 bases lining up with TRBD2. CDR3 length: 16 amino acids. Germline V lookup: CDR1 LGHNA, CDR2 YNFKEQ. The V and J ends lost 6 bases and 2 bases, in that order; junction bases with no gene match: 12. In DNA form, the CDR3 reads TGTGCCAGCAGACCCACCCAGACCGGGGGGCAAGAGACCCAGTACTTC. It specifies CASRPTQTGGQETQYF.

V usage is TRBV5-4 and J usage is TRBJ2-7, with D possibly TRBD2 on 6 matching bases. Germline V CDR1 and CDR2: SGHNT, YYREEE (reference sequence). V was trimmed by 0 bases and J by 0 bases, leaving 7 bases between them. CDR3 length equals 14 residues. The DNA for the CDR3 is TGTGCCAGCAGCTTGGGGGACTCCTCCTACGAGCAGTACTTC. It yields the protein CASSLGDSSYEQYF.

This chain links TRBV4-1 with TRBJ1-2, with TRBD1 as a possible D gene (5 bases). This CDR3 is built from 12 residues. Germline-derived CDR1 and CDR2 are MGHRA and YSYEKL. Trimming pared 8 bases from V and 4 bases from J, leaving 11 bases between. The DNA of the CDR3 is TGCGCCAGCTGGGGGGGGGTCTATGGCTACACCTTC. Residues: CASWGGVYGYTF.

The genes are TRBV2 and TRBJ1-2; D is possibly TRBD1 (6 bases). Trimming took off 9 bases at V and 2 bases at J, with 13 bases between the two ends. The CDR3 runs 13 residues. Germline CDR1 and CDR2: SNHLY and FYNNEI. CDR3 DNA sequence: TGTGCCAGGGGCCTAGGACAGAACTATGGCTACACCTTC. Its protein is CARGLGQNYGYTF.

CDR3 residues: CASREGTGDGYTF. CDR3 nucleotides: TGTGCCAGCAGGGAGGGGACAGGGGATGGCTACACCTTC. The rearrangement uses TRBV13 and TRBJ1-2, with 10 bases aligning to TRBD1. Unmatched junction bases numbered 4, after V lost 6 bases and J lost 6 bases. The CDR3 totals 13 residues. CDR1 is PRHDT, CDR2 FYEKMQ, per germline (reference sequence).